The rows below give T cell receptor beta chains drawn from one sample of a study of identical twins. TCRdb reprocessed the 5' RACE reads with MiXCR, giving one entry per CDR3 protein. The data hold 400,000 to 500,000 distinct CDR3 sequences, with less than 20% observed a single time. The sequencing input was naive T cells sorted from blood. The receptors stem from a man aged 50 to 59 in good health. Both conserved end residues are part of each CDR3. A D gene is named only where the DNA matches it firmly. Expanded clones are given a class, and other clones once, few, many or no size at all.

few	TRBV20-1	.	TRBJ2-5	CSARGRQVQETQYF	TGCAGTGCTAGGGGACGACAGGTCCAAGAGACCCAGTACTTC
many	TRBV11-2	.	TRBJ2-3	CASGSPTDTQYF	TGTGCCAGCGGTTCCCCCACAGATACGCAGTATTTT
many	TRBV5-5	TRBD1	TRBJ1-2	CASSLATGNYGYTF	TGTGCCAGCAGCCTAGCGACAGGGAACTATGGCTACACCTTC
many	TRBV3-1	.	TRBJ1-1	CASSRDQVLVNTEAFF	TGTGCCAGCAGCCGCGATCAGGTTCTGGTGAACACTGAAGCTTTCTTT
few	TRBV15	TRBD1	TRBJ2-7	CATSRGQGGFYEQYF	TGTGCCACCAGCCGCGGACAGGGAGGTTTTTACGAGCAGTACTTC
.	TRBV4-3	.	TRBJ2-3	CASSRDLFTDTQYF	TGCGCCAGCAGCCGGGACTTATTCACAGATACGCAGTATTTT
few	TRBV5-1	TRBD2	TRBJ2-7	CASSLDHSGRAYEQYF	TGCGCCAGCAGCTTGGACCATAGCGGGAGGGCCTACGAGCAGTACTTC
.	TRBV29-1	TRBD2	TRBJ2-1	CSVSPLRLAGEYNEQFF	TGCAGCGTTTCCCCCCTAAGACTAGCGGGGGAGTACAATGAGCAGTTCTTC
.	TRBV20-1	.	TRBJ2-7	CSARRRRDGEQYF	TGCAGTGCTAGGCGACGGCGGGATGGCGAGCAGTACTTC
.	TRBV19	.	TRBJ1-5	CASSKGVRSNQPQHF	TGTGCCAGTAGTAAAGGGGTTAGGAGCAATCAGCCCCAGCATTTT
.	TRBV7-2	TRBD2	TRBJ2-7	CASSQGLGSYEQYF	TGTGCCAGCAGCCAGGGACTAGGTAGCTACGAGCAGTACTTC
few	TRBV6-2/TRBV6-3	.	TRBJ2-5	CASSLSGEGETQYF	TGTGCCAGCAGTTTGTCAGGGGAGGGAGAGACCCAGTACTTC
few	TRBV15	TRBD1	TRBJ1-6	CATSKIPGDSSYNSPLHF	TGTGCCACCAGCAAAATTCCAGGGGACAGCTCCTATAATTCACCCCTCCACTTT
many	TRBV7-9	TRBD1	TRBJ2-1	CASSPQGQSSYNEQFF	TGTGCCAGCAGCCCCCAGGGACAGAGCTCCTACAATGAGCAGTTCTTC
.	TRBV6-5	.	TRBJ2-5	CASSYDSKTQYF	TGTGCCAGCAGTTATGACTCCAAGACCCAGTACTTC
many	TRBV28	.	TRBJ2-5	CASSAPRLQETQYF	TGTGCCAGCAGCGCTCCAAGGCTACAAGAGACCCAGTACTTC
many	TRBV5-1	TRBD2	TRBJ2-6	CASSSGLVAGANVLTF	TGCGCCAGCAGCTCTGGACTAGTTGCTGGGGCCAACGTCCTGACTTTC
few	TRBV20-1	.	TRBJ2-1	CSARFSGHKGNEQFF	TGCAGTGCTAGATTTAGCGGCCACAAGGGGAATGAGCAGTTCTTC
.	TRBV5-5	TRBD1	TRBJ1-5	CASSLTGGVNYNQPQHF	TGTGCCAGCAGTCTGACAGGGGGCGTAAATTACAATCAGCCCCAGCATTTT
.	TRBV5-1	.	TRBJ2-5	CASSEPLKRDGGGETQYF	TGCGCCAGCAGCGAACCCCTTAAACGGGACGGAGGGGGAGAGACCCAGTACTTC
.	TRBV20-1	TRBD2	TRBJ2-7	CSARDRNSGRADEQYF	TGCAGTGCTAGAGATCGGAATAGCGGGAGGGCCGACGAGCAGTACTTC
few	TRBV29-1	.	TRBJ1-2	CSVVTVSVNYGYTF	TGCAGCGTTGTAACGGTCTCAGTTAACTATGGCTACACCTTC
.	TRBV3-1	.	TRBJ2-1	CASSQRYSYNEQFF	TGTGCCAGCAGCCAAAGATACAGCTACAATGAGCAGTTCTTC
.	TRBV5-6	.	TRBJ2-5	CASSRGGVQETQYF	TGTGCCAGCAGCCGAGGGGGAGTCCAAGAGACCCAGTACTTC
.	TRBV4-1	TRBD2	TRBJ2-3	CASSPSGTSGRTDTQYF	TGCGCCAGCAGCCCCAGTGGGACTAGCGGCCGCACAGATACGCAGTATTTT